Listed here is a single T cell receptor beta chain. This entry is derived from a study of control samples from healthy donors and cancer patients. Data came from immunoSEQ multiplex PCR; TCRdb stores just in-frame clones and leaves some out. This sample carries some 120,000 clones, over 85% of them seen once, and the ten largest clones take about 2.6%. In germline, CDR1 is MNHNS, CDR2 SASEGT. The germline V and J ends were trimmed by 0 bases and 5 bases, with 10 bases remaining between them. The CDR3 extends over 14 amino acids. The chain has TRBV6-1 and TRBJ1-2; D is unresolved. This TCR was recovered from a man under 40 in good health. The sample consisted of blood. This chain's CDR3 is CASSEAPQVYGYTF. The CDR3 DNA follows: TGTGCCAGCAGTGAAGCCCCTCAAGTATATGGCTACACCTTC.